The next 19 T cell receptor beta chains were all read from a single sample in a study of blood T cell repertoires in COVID-19. The protocol was immunoSEQ multiplex PCR, while the TCRdb copy is restricted to in-frame clones and leaves out a portion. The data contain 65,000 to 85,000 clones, 85% to 90% of them singletons. The sample consisted of peripheral blood. Receptor source: a human donor in a cohort sampled during active COVID-19.

CDR3 amino acids: CATSAGTGNQPQHF. The CDR3 nucleotides read TGTGCCACCAGTGCGGGGACAGGCAATCAGCCCCAGCATTTT. The chain is built from TRBV24-1 and TRBJ1-5; 7 nucleotides agree with TRBD1. V was pared by 5 bases and J by 2 bases, with 2 bases of the junction left unmatched. The CDR3 is made up of 14 amino acids. The germline CDR1 and CDR2 sequences are KGHDR and SFDVKD.

This chain joins TRBV9 and TRBJ1-1; D ambiguous. Trimming stripped 0 bases from V and 8 bases from J, with 8 bases between. The CDR3 length is 12 residues. The germline V gene has CDR1 SGDLS and CDR2 YYNGEE. CDR3 DNA sequence: TGTGCCAGCAGCGTAGAAGGCGGGGAAGCTTTCTTT. Translating gives CASSVEGGEAFF.

This clone was counted once. The V call is TRBV5-4, the J call TRBJ2-2; 9 nucleotides align to TRBD2. The CDR3 totals 15 residues. Germline CDR1 reads SGHNT; CDR2 reads YYREEE (reference sequence). V lost 4 bases and J lost 7; bases outside the gene matches: 8. The DNA of the CDR3 is TGTGCCAGCAGCCTCGGGACTAGCATTGACGGGGAGCTGTTTTTT. Translation: CASSLGTSIDGELFF.

The chain joins TRBV7-6 to TRBJ2-7; TRBD2 agrees at 7 bases. Germline CDR1 reads SGHVS; CDR2 reads FNYEAQ. With 2 bases clipped from V and 6 bases from J, the junction kept 10 bases outside the gene matches. This CDR3 has 15 residues. The CDR3 region has the DNA TGTGCCAGCAGCTTATACGGGGGAGGGCCCGGCGAGCAGTACTTC. Translation: CASSLYGGGPGEQYF.

This clone was detected only once. The chain employs TRBV2 and TRBJ1-6; maybe TRBD1 (5 bases). This CDR3 is built from 13 residues. V was trimmed by 6 bases and J by 8 bases, leaving 11 bases between them. Germline CDR1 SNHLY, CDR2 FYNNEI. The CDR3 loop reads CASRPMGHSPLHF. CDR3 bases: TGTGCCAGCAGGCCGATGGGGCATTCACCCCTCCACTTT.

V usage is TRBV6-5 and J usage is TRBJ1-1, with D possibly TRBD1 on 6 matching bases. CDR3 length equals 14 residues. Trimming took 0 bases from V and 6 from J, leaving 11 bases between them. Germline V gives CDR1 MNHEY, CDR2 SVGAGI. CDR3 coding DNA: TGTGCCAGCAGTTACTCCCGGCAGGGGTCTGAAGCTTTCTTT. Translated, it gives CASSYSRQGSEAFF.

The V gene is TRBV11-2, the J gene TRBJ2-7, with TRBD1 matching over 10 bases. V lost 3 bases, J lost 5 bases, and 7 bases stayed unmatched. CDR3 size: 15 residues. Germline values: CDR1 SGHAT, CDR2 FQNNGV. The CDR3: CASSFRGTGAHEQYF. The CDR3 nucleotides read TGTGCCAGCAGCTTCAGGGGGACAGGGGCCCACGAGCAGTACTTC.

The rearrangement joins TRBV4-1 to TRBJ2-3, with 13 bases that match TRBD2. Per the germline V gene, CDR1 is MGHRA and CDR2 is YSYEKL. The CDR3 extends over 17 amino acids. The V and J ends lost 4 bases and 6 bases, in that order; junction bases with no gene match: 10. The CDR3 sequence is CASSRELAGGPGDTQYF. The CDR3 region has the DNA TGCGCCAGCAGCCGAGAACTAGCGGGGGGGCCAGGGGATACGCAGTATTTT.

The gene calls are TRBV28 and TRBJ2-7; 9 positions agree with TRBD1. The CDR3 is 14 amino acids. V gave up 6 bases and J gave up 4 bases; unmatched junction bases: 7. Per the germline V gene, CDR1 is MDHEN and CDR2 is SYDVKM. CDR3 region: CASSRRQGGYEQYF. The CDR3 bases are TGTGCCAGCAGCCGCCGACAGGGGGGATACGAGCAGTACTTC.

The chain recombines TRBV19 with TRBJ2-3; 12 bases fit TRBD1. The CDR3 runs 18 residues. V lost 4 bases to trimming and J lost 2 bases; unmatched junction nucleotides: 10. In germline, CDR1 is LNHDA, CDR2 SQIVND (reference sequence). As DNA, the CDR3 is TGTGCCAGTAGTACTCCCCGGGACAGGGGGCTGGACACAGATACGCAGTATTTT. It translates to CASSTPRDRGLDTDTQYF.

The rearrangement links TRBV18 to TRBJ2-4; 8 nucleotides agree with TRBD2. Trimming removed 5 bases from V and 3 bases from J; junction bases left unmatched: 9. The CDR3 totals 16 residues. Germline V gene lookup returns CDR1 KGHSH and CDR2 LQKENI. The CDR3 reads CASSAQRENVKNIQYF. The CDR3, as DNA: TGTGCCAGCTCAGCCCAGCGGGAGAACGTCAAAAACATTCAGTACTTC.

V usage is TRBV6-5 and J usage is TRBJ2-7; 8 nucleotides agree with TRBD2. This CDR3 has 15 amino acids. Germline trimming cut 6 bases from V and 4 bases from J; bases unmatched to any gene: 11. Germline V lookup: CDR1 MNHEY, CDR2 SVGAGI. The CDR3 sequence is CASRLAGSGGYEQYF. The CDR3 DNA reads as TGTGCCAGCAGATTAGCGGGGTCGGGGGGTTACGAGCAGTACTTC.

The chain couples TRBV5-5 to TRBJ1-5, with 7 bases fitting TRBD1. V lost 2 bases to trimming and J lost 1 base; unmatched junction nucleotides: 3. The CDR3 is 15 amino acids. The germline CDR1 and CDR2 sequences are SGHKS and YYEKEE (reference sequence). DNA of the CDR3: TGTGCCAGCAGCTTCGCACAGGGGAGCAATCAGCCCCAGCATTTT. Protein product: CASSFAQGSNQPQHF.

The V call is TRBV2, the J call TRBJ2-1; 9 nucleotides match TRBD1. V lost 7 bases, J lost 6 bases, and 16 bases stayed unmatched. The CDR3 spans 17 residues. Germline CDR1 and CDR2: SNHLY and FYNNEI. The CDR3 sequence: CASISSRGQGWLNEQFF. The CDR3 nucleotides are TGTGCCAGCATCTCTAGTCGGGGACAGGGTTGGCTCAATGAGCAGTTCTTC.

The chain joins TRBV6-5 to TRBJ1-5; D uncertain. The V gene's germline CDR1 is MNHEY and CDR2 SVGAGI. V lost 6 bases and J lost 2, with 5 bases in between. The length of the CDR3 is 12 residues. The CDR3 loop reads CASRLGNQPQHF. The DNA for the CDR3 is TGTGCCAGCAGACTAGGCAATCAGCCCCAGCATTTT.

This clone was seen more than once but under ten times. The rearrangement uses TRBV29-1 and TRBJ2-7; D is perhaps TRBD1 (6 bases). Germline lookup yields CDR1 SQVTM and CDR2 ANQGSEA. V lost 4 bases to trimming and J lost 2 bases, with 9 bases between them. The CDR3 loop spans 12 amino acids. CDR3 nucleotide sequence: TGCAGCGTTGGTCGACAGGCCTACGAGCAGTACTTC. Amino acids: CSVGRQAYEQYF.

The chain employs TRBV5-1 and TRBJ1-1; a weak D match, TRBD1 (5 bases). CDR1 is SGHRS and CDR2 is YFSETQ in the germline V gene. The V end was cut by 0 bases, the J end by 8 bases, with 17 bases between. CDR3 length: 15 amino acids. This CDR3 reads CASSLAQGFVAEAFF. The CDR3 bases are TGCGCCAGCAGCTTGGCGCAGGGTTTCGTGGCGGAAGCTTTCTTT. Filled out from reference TRBV5-1 and TRBJ1-1, the complete variable domain reads KAGVTQTPRYLIKTRGQQVTLSCSPISGHRSVSWYQQTPGQGLQFLFEYFSETQRNKGNFPGRFSGRQFSNSRSEMNVSTLELGDSALYLCASSLAQGFVAEAFFGQGTRLTVV.

The chain carries TRBV6-2 or TRBV6-3 and TRBJ2-7; D perhaps matches TRBD1 (6 bases). The germline gives CDR1 MNHEY, CDR2 SVGEGT. Trimming took off 6 bases at V and 5 bases at J, with 23 bases between the two ends. The length of the CDR3 is 16 residues. CDR3 amino acids: CASSPQGRGWINEQYF. CDR3 sequence (DNA): TGTGCCAGCAGCCCTCAAGGCAGGGGATGGATCAACGAGCAGTACTTC.

The rearrangement joins TRBV5-1 to TRBJ2-3; the match to TRBD2 covers 13 bases. Germline loops: CDR1 SGHRS, CDR2 YFSETQ. J was trimmed by 1 base and V by 4 bases; bases with no gene match: 3. The CDR3 spans 16 residues. CDR3 nucleotide sequence: TGCGCCAGCAGCCCCGGGACTAGCGGGGGCACAGATACGCAGTATTTT. It specifies CASSPGTSGGTDTQYF.